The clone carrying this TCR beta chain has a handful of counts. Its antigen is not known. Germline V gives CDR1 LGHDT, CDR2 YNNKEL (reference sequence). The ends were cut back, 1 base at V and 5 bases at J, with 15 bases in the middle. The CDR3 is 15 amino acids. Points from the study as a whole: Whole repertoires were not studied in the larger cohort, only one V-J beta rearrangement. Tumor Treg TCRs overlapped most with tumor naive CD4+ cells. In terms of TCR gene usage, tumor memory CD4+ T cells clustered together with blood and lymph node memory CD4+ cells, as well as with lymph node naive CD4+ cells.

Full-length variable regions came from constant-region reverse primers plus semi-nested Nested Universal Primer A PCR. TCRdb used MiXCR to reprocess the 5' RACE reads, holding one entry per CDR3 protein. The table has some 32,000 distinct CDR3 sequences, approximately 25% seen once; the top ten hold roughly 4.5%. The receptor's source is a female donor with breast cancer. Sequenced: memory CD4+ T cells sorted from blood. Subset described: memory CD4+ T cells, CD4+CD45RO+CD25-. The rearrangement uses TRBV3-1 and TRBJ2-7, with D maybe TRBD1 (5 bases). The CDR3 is CASSQARVQTDEQYF. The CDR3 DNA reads TGTGCCAGCAGCCAAGCCAGGGTACAGACGGACGAGCAGTACTTC.